These T cell receptor beta chains were read from a single sample in a study of response to subunit inactivated influenza vaccine. TCRdb reanalysed the RT-PCR reads using MiXCR and keeps one entry per CDR3 protein. The sample has about 650,000 distinct CDR3 sequences; 15% to 17% are singletons. The source material was PBMCs from blood, sampled about 13 days after vaccination. These receptors originate from a man aged 50 to 60 who received an inactivated influenza vaccine. Both conserved end residues are part of each CDR3. Each record gives: D gene, V gene, clone size, J gene, CDR3 DNA, CDR3 protein. A D gene is named only where the DNA matches it firmly. Clone size appears in some rows only: once, few, many, or a class for an expanded clone.

d_call: NA
v_call: TRBV15
clone_size: few
j_call: TRBJ2-7
cdr3_nt: TGTGCCACCAGCAGAGATATAGGGGGGAACGAGCAGTACTTC
cdr3_aa: CATSRDIGGNEQYF

d_call: NA
v_call: TRBV7-9
clone_size: few
j_call: TRBJ2-2
cdr3_nt: TGTGCCAGCAGCTTGGGGGAAAAGGGCCATACCGGGGAGCTGTTTTTT
cdr3_aa: CASSLGEKGHTGELFF

d_call: NA
v_call: TRBV28
clone_size: NA
j_call: TRBJ2-7
cdr3_nt: TGTGCCAGCAGTTTGACCTACTATTCTTACGAGCAGTACTTC
cdr3_aa: CASSLTYYSYEQYF

d_call: NA
v_call: TRBV11-2
clone_size: few
j_call: TRBJ2-5
cdr3_nt: TGTGCCAGCAGACCACCGGGACGGGTAAAAGAGACCCAGTACTTC
cdr3_aa: CASRPPGRVKETQYF

d_call: TRBD1
v_call: TRBV5-1
clone_size: NA
j_call: TRBJ2-7
cdr3_nt: TGCGCCAGCAGCCCGACAGGGTTCGAGCAGTACTTC
cdr3_aa: CASSPTGFEQYF

d_call: NA
v_call: TRBV27
clone_size: NA
j_call: TRBJ2-1
cdr3_nt: TGTGCCAGCAGTTTAGGCGTAAACCCGGGGAATGAGCAGTTCTTC
cdr3_aa: CASSLGVNPGNEQFF

d_call: NA
v_call: TRBV4-3
clone_size: NA
j_call: TRBJ2-3
cdr3_nt: TGCGCCAGCAGCCAAGATTGGCAGCTAGCGTTAGATACGCAGTATTTT
cdr3_aa: CASSQDWQLALDTQYF

d_call: NA
v_call: TRBV5-1
clone_size: NA
j_call: TRBJ2-1
cdr3_nt: TGCGCCAGCAGCTCGAGGGATGAGCAGTTCTTC
cdr3_aa: CASSSRDEQFF

d_call: NA
v_call: TRBV5-1
clone_size: NA
j_call: TRBJ2-3
cdr3_nt: TGCGCCAGCAGCTTGGCCGGTAAGGGCCGTACAGATACGCAGTATTTT
cdr3_aa: CASSLAGKGRTDTQYF

d_call: TRBD2
v_call: TRBV2
clone_size: NA
j_call: TRBJ2-7
cdr3_nt: TGTGCCAGCAGTGAAAGGGCTAGCGGGCCTTCCTACGAGCAGTACTTC
cdr3_aa: CASSERASGPSYEQYF

d_call: TRBD1
v_call: TRBV6-2/TRBV6-3
clone_size: NA
j_call: TRBJ2-5
cdr3_nt: TGTGCCAGCAGTTACGGGAGACAGGGATTGGAGACCCAGTACTTC
cdr3_aa: CASSYGRQGLETQYF

d_call: NA
v_call: TRBV28
clone_size: many
j_call: TRBJ1-5
cdr3_nt: TGTGCCAGCAGTCCCCCGATTGGGGGACATCAGCCCCAGCATTTT
cdr3_aa: CASSPPIGGHQPQHF

d_call: NA
v_call: TRBV11-1
clone_size: NA
j_call: TRBJ2-7
cdr3_nt: TGTGCCAGCAGCTTAGCGCCGGACAGTACCTACGAGCAGTACTTC
cdr3_aa: CASSLAPDSTYEQYF

d_call: NA
v_call: TRBV11-2
clone_size: few
j_call: TRBJ2-1
cdr3_nt: TGTGCCAGCAGCTTGTATCAGGAATCTCGGGGGCAGTTCTTC
cdr3_aa: CASSLYQESRGQFF

d_call: TRBD2
v_call: TRBV7-2
clone_size: few
j_call: TRBJ2-2
cdr3_nt: TGTGCCAGCAGGAAAGGGAGTAGCGGGGCTTCCACCGGGGAGCTGTTTTTT
cdr3_aa: CASRKGSSGASTGELFF

d_call: NA
v_call: TRBV3-1
clone_size: many
j_call: TRBJ2-1
cdr3_nt: TGTGCCAGCAGCCAATCCTACGAAACTTACAATGAGCAGTTCTTC
cdr3_aa: CASSQSYETYNEQFF

d_call: NA
v_call: TRBV21-1
clone_size: NA
j_call: TRBJ2-4
cdr3_nt: TGTGCCAGCAGCAAACCCCCGGGACAGGTAGCCAAAAACATTCAGTACTTC
cdr3_aa: CASSKPPGQVAKNIQYF

d_call: NA
v_call: TRBV5-5
clone_size: few
j_call: TRBJ2-1
cdr3_nt: TGTGCCAGCAGCGGGGAGACAGCCCCGGAGCAGTTCTTC
cdr3_aa: CASSGETAPEQFF

d_call: TRBD2
v_call: TRBV5-1
clone_size: few
j_call: TRBJ2-3
cdr3_nt: TGCGCCAGCTCCGGACTAGCGGGGCCCACAGATACGCAGTATTTT
cdr3_aa: CASSGLAGPTDTQYF

d_call: TRBD1
v_call: TRBV29-1
clone_size: many
j_call: TRBJ2-7
cdr3_nt: TGCAGCGTCAGGACAGGGGGCTACGAGCAGTACTTC
cdr3_aa: CSVRTGGYEQYF

d_call: NA
v_call: TRBV19
clone_size: few
j_call: TRBJ1-1
cdr3_nt: TGTGCCAGTAGCCGGGGCAGGGGAGGTTTTGAAGCTTTCTTT
cdr3_aa: CASSRGRGGFEAFF

d_call: TRBD1
v_call: TRBV27
clone_size: few
j_call: TRBJ2-1
cdr3_nt: TGTGCCAGCAGTTTAATTGGTGGGACAGTCTACAATGAGCAGTTCTTC
cdr3_aa: CASSLIGGTVYNEQFF

d_call: NA
v_call: TRBV6-5
clone_size: few
j_call: TRBJ2-7
cdr3_nt: TGTGCCAGCAGTTACTCACGCGGGTCCTCCTACGAGCAGTACTTC
cdr3_aa: CASSYSRGSSYEQYF

d_call: TRBD1
v_call: TRBV28
clone_size: NA
j_call: TRBJ1-2
cdr3_nt: TGTGCCAGCAGTCGACAGGGGGCTAGTCTTGGCTACACCTTC
cdr3_aa: CASSRQGASLGYTF

d_call: NA
v_call: TRBV19
clone_size: NA
j_call: TRBJ1-5
cdr3_nt: TGTGCCAGTAGTATAGACGGGAGCAATCAGCCCCAGCATTTT
cdr3_aa: CASSIDGSNQPQHF

d_call: NA
v_call: TRBV7-9
clone_size: few
j_call: TRBJ2-5
cdr3_nt: TGTGCCAGCAGCTTAACCCTCTCAAAAGAGACCCAGTACTTC
cdr3_aa: CASSLTLSKETQYF

d_call: NA
v_call: TRBV7-9
clone_size: NA
j_call: TRBJ2-1
cdr3_nt: TGTGCCAGCAGCTTTAGTCGAGCGCTAAACAATGAGCAGTTCTTC
cdr3_aa: CASSFSRALNNEQFF

d_call: NA
v_call: TRBV7-9
clone_size: NA
j_call: TRBJ2-1
cdr3_nt: TGTGCCAGCAGCTCTCGGGTCTTAGTTATGACGGATGAGCAGTTCTTC
cdr3_aa: CASSSRVLVMTDEQFF

d_call: TRBD1
v_call: TRBV7-9
clone_size: NA
j_call: TRBJ1-3
cdr3_nt: TGTGCCAGCAGCATAAACCGGGACAGGGGAAACACCATATATTTT
cdr3_aa: CASSINRDRGNTIYF

d_call: TRBD1
v_call: TRBV7-8
clone_size: few
j_call: TRBJ2-2
cdr3_nt: TGTGCCAGCAGCTCCAAGGCCTCCGGGACAGTCGGCACCGGGGAGCTGTTTTTT
cdr3_aa: CASSSKASGTVGTGELFF

d_call: NA
v_call: TRBV11-2
clone_size: many
j_call: TRBJ2-3
cdr3_nt: TGTGCCAGCAGCTTAGGGTTACTGACCGTAGATACGCAGTATTTT
cdr3_aa: CASSLGLLTVDTQYF

d_call: NA
v_call: TRBV4-3
clone_size: few
j_call: TRBJ2-5
cdr3_nt: TGCGCCAGCAGCCACTCCCTGCCCTTAGACCAAGAGACCCAGTACTTC
cdr3_aa: CASSHSLPLDQETQYF

d_call: NA
v_call: TRBV12-3/TRBV12-4
clone_size: few
j_call: TRBJ2-7
cdr3_nt: TGTGCCAGCAGTAAAGACGGAAGCTACTACGAGCAGTACTTC
cdr3_aa: CASSKDGSYYEQYF

d_call: NA
v_call: TRBV24-1
clone_size: NA
j_call: TRBJ2-3
cdr3_nt: TGTGCCACCAAATCTTACACAGATACGCAGTATTTT
cdr3_aa: CATKSYTDTQYF

d_call: TRBD2
v_call: TRBV20-1
clone_size: NA
j_call: TRBJ2-3
cdr3_nt: TGCTGTGCTAGAGCCTCTAGCGGGCCCACAGATACGCAGTATTTT
cdr3_aa: CCARASSGPTDTQYF

d_call: NA
v_call: TRBV5-1
clone_size: few
j_call: TRBJ2-7
cdr3_nt: TGCGCCAGCCGCTCTAATACCGGGGGCACATACGAGCAGTACTTC
cdr3_aa: CASRSNTGGTYEQYF

d_call: NA
v_call: TRBV7-2
clone_size: many
j_call: TRBJ2-7
cdr3_nt: TGTGCCAGCAGCCAAAAAACAGGGACCTACGAGCAGTACTTC
cdr3_aa: CASSQKTGTYEQYF

d_call: TRBD1
v_call: TRBV18
clone_size: NA
j_call: TRBJ2-7
cdr3_nt: TGTGCCAGCTCACCGCAGGGGGCGCAAACCTACGAGCAGTACTTC
cdr3_aa: CASSPQGAQTYEQYF

d_call: NA
v_call: TRBV19
clone_size: few
j_call: TRBJ2-1
cdr3_nt: TGTGCCAGTAGTATAAGGAGCTTAACTGAGCAGTTCTTC
cdr3_aa: CASSIRSLTEQFF

d_call: TRBD1
v_call: TRBV28
clone_size: few
j_call: TRBJ1-2
cdr3_nt: TGTGCCAGCAGCCAAGGGGCAGGGGGCTATGGCTACACCTTC
cdr3_aa: CASSQGAGGYGYTF

d_call: TRBD1
v_call: TRBV6-1
clone_size: NA
j_call: TRBJ2-5
cdr3_nt: TGTGCAGAGTCTAGGACAGGGATTCATAGTGAGACCCAGTACTTC
cdr3_aa: CAESRTGIHSETQYF

d_call: TRBD1
v_call: TRBV6-1
clone_size: NA
j_call: TRBJ2-3
cdr3_nt: TGTGCCAGCAGCAGACAGGGTAGCACAGATACGCAGTATTTT
cdr3_aa: CASSRQGSTDTQYF

d_call: TRBD1
v_call: TRBV5-1
clone_size: few
j_call: TRBJ1-2
cdr3_nt: TGCGCCAGCACCCCAACGACAGGGGCCTATGGCTACACCTTC
cdr3_aa: CASTPTTGAYGYTF

d_call: NA
v_call: TRBV7-2
clone_size: few
j_call: TRBJ2-1
cdr3_nt: TGTGCCAGCAGCTCCCTAGCGAGAGGGGGCGCCTACAATGAGCAGTTCTTC
cdr3_aa: CASSSLARGGAYNEQFF

d_call: TRBD2
v_call: TRBV5-1
clone_size: NA
j_call: TRBJ2-7
cdr3_nt: TGCGCCAGCAGCTTGGACCAGCGGGGGGGAGGCGAGCAGTACTTC
cdr3_aa: CASSLDQRGGGEQYF

d_call: NA
v_call: TRBV9
clone_size: few
j_call: TRBJ2-2
cdr3_nt: TGTGCCAGCAGCGACAAACACGCGGGGACCGGGGAGCTGTTTTTT
cdr3_aa: CASSDKHAGTGELFF

d_call: NA
v_call: TRBV29-1
clone_size: NA
j_call: TRBJ2-7
cdr3_nt: TGCAGCGGTGGAGGGGGCTCCTACGAGCAGTACTTC
cdr3_aa: CSGGGGSYEQYF

d_call: NA
v_call: TRBV7-2
clone_size: many
j_call: TRBJ2-2
cdr3_nt: TGTGCCAGCACACAGGGTACCCTTAAGACCGGGGAGCTGTTTTTT
cdr3_aa: CASTQGTLKTGELFF

d_call: NA
v_call: TRBV10-2
clone_size: few
j_call: TRBJ2-1
cdr3_nt: TGCGCCAGCAGTCGATCTTTACCGGCGGAGTTCTTC
cdr3_aa: CASSRSLPAEFF

d_call: TRBD2
v_call: TRBV4-2
clone_size: NA
j_call: TRBJ2-2
cdr3_nt: TGTGCCAGCAGCCAAGGAAAGGGATGGCGGGAGAGGACCGGGGAGCTGTTTTTT
cdr3_aa: CASSQGKGWRERTGELFF